Reported below is one T cell receptor (beta chain). This entry comes from a study of blood T cell repertoires in COVID-19. Whole-study context: From the United States, Italy and Spain came samples of acute and convalescent COVID-19.

The V gene lost 0 bases and the J gene lost 2 bases, with 5 bases spanning the gap. The CDR3 length is 14 residues. Germline assignment: CDR1 SGHNT and CDR2 YYREEE (reference sequence). Generated by immunoSEQ multiplex PCR, the TCRdb table keeps only in-frame clones and is missing some. The profile shows 210,000 or so clones, around four fifths of them singletons. The TCR sequence derives from a man aged 50 or older with active or convalescent COVID-19. Specimen: peripheral blood. The chain joins TRBV5-4 to TRBJ1-4; D remains unclear. The CDR3 protein is CASSLGGTNEKLFF. Here the CDR3 DNA reads TGTGCCAGCAGCTTGGGAGGGACTAATGAAAAACTGTTTTTT. The full variable domain, its missing parts supplied by reference TRBV5-4 and TRBJ1-4, is ETGVTQSPTHLIKTRGQQVTLRCSSQSGHNTVSWYQQALGQGPQFIFQYYREEENGRGNFPPRFSGLQFPNYSSELNVNALELDDSALYLCASSLGGTNEKLFFGSGTQLSVL.